What follows are 27 T cell receptor beta chains derived from one specimen sequenced in a study of human T cells and chemical hapten exposure. TCRdb ran MiXCR on the RACE reads and lists one entry per CDR3 protein. Of approximately 97,000 distinct CDR3 sequences in the sample, about an eighth were seen once. Time point reported: patch test 2, 6 weeks after DPC sensitization. Documented treatment: therapeutic diphenylcyclopropenone sensitization with weekly scalp DPC. This sample comprised whole blood, obtained in connection with sensitization to the hapten diphenylcyclopropenone (DPC). Source of these receptors: a woman in her 40s with alopecia areata. Some clones in this sample may be carry-over from other donors' samples.

Only a few counts were recorded for this clonotype. V usage is TRBV19 and J usage is TRBJ2-1, with D perhaps matching TRBD1 or TRBD2 (5 bases each). The germline gives CDR1 LNHDA, CDR2 SQIVND (reference sequence). Trimming pared 5 bases from V and 3 bases from J, leaving 23 bases between. This CDR3 is built from 18 residues. CDR3 DNA: TGTGCCAGTAGTTCTAGCTTCGGGGAAGGGGTCTTCTACAATGAGCAGTTCTTC. The encoded protein is CASSSSFGEGVFYNEQFF.

This clonotype was counted between two and nine times. CDR3: CASWTGNTIYF. The CDR3 DNA follows: TGTGCCAGCTGGACTGGAAACACCATATATTTT. J is TRBJ1-3 and V is TRBV6-1; D is unclear. The CDR3 sequence is 11 residues long. Germline-derived CDR1 and CDR2 are MNHNS and SASEGT. V dropped 8 bases and J dropped 2 bases, with 4 bases sitting between them.

This clonotype has just a few counts. The chain is built from TRBV9 and TRBJ1-2; 7 bases agree with TRBD1. The CDR3 totals 16 residues. Trimming removed 3 bases from V and 4 bases from J; junction bases left unmatched: 12. Germline lookup yields CDR1 SGDLS and CDR2 YYNGEE. CDR3 loop: CASSEGPDRAGYGYTF. CDR3 nucleotides: TGTGCCAGCAGCGAGGGCCCTGACAGGGCCGGCTATGGCTACACCTTC. Together with reference TRBV9 and TRBJ1-2, the CDR3 gives the full variable domain: DSGVTQTPKHLITATGQRVTLRCSPRSGDLSVYWYQQSLDQGLQFLIQYYNGEERAKGNILERFSAQQFPDLHSELNLSSLELGDSALYFCASSEGPDRAGYGYTFGSGTRLTVV.

This clonotype was detected many times. The J gene is TRBJ1-1, the V gene TRBV4-3; D is possibly TRBD1 (6 bases). CDR1 and CDR2 from the germline V gene are LGHNA and YSLEER. This CDR3 spans 13 amino acids. V lost 4 bases and J 1 base, leaving 7 bases between the germline ends. CDR3 region: CASSPQGNTEAFF. CDR3 nucleotides: TGCGCCAGCAGCCCACAGGGGAACACTGAAGCTTTCTTT.

This clonotype has only a few counts. The V call is TRBV4-3, the J call TRBJ2-1, with D perhaps TRBD1 or TRBD2 (5 bases each). The V gene's germline CDR1 is LGHNA and CDR2 YSLEER. Between the trimmed V and J ends, which lost 4 bases and 0 bases, there was a span of 16 bases. The CDR3 spans 17 residues. The DNA of the CDR3 is TGCGCCAGCAGCCCGAAGGGACCGGGGAGCTCCTACAATGAGCAGTTCTTC. It translates to CASSPKGPGSSYNEQFF.

In regard to this clonotype: A read error may explain this, as a much larger clone is one base away. The genes are TRBV9 and TRBJ2-1; the D gene is possibly TRBD1 (5 bases). Germline V CDR1 and CDR2: SGDLS, YYNGEE. CDR3 length: 13 amino acids. In DNA form, the CDR3 reads TGTGCCAGCAGCCCTGGGGCCGCCAATGGGCAGTTCTTC. It yields the protein CASSPGAANGQFF.

The sample holds many counts of this clonotype. The J gene is TRBJ1-3, the V gene TRBV10-3, with a tentative D call TRBD1 (5 bases). V shed 6 bases and J shed 0 bases, with 15 bases lying between them. CDR1 is ENHRY, CDR2 SYGVKD, per germline. This CDR3 has 16 amino acids. CDR3 sequence (DNA): TGTGCCATCAGATCCAGGGTTGGGAGCTCTGGAAACACCATATATTTT. This codes for CAIRSRVGSSGNTIYF.

This clonotype was counted between two and nine times. The chain carries TRBV20-1 and TRBJ2-1, with no clear D. The CDR3 sequence is 14 residues long. Germline CDR1 and CDR2: DFQATT and SNEGSKA (reference sequence). V dropped 6 bases and J dropped 5 bases, with 17 bases sitting between them. The CDR3 DNA is TGCAGTGCCGTGGAACTGGGCCACAACAATGAGCAGTTCTTC. As protein: CSAVELGHNNEQFF.

This sequence joins TRBV27 and TRBJ1-1; D is unresolved. CDR3 size: 14 residues. Trimming removed 5 bases at V and 6 bases at J, with 16 bases between. Germline loops: CDR1 MNHEY, CDR2 SMNVEV (reference sequence). The CDR3 sequence: CASSTGGLISEAFF. The CDR3 DNA sequence: TGTGCCAGCAGTACGGGAGGATTGATCTCTGAAGCTTTCTTT.

The sample holds many counts of this clonotype. V and J are TRBV3-1 and TRBJ2-3; D gene ambiguous. The V gene's germline CDR1 is LGHDT and CDR2 YNNKEL (reference sequence). The V gene lost 4 bases and the J gene lost 6 bases, with 8 bases spanning the gap. The CDR3 is made up of 12 amino acids. The CDR3 loop is CASSLRRDTQYF. The CDR3 DNA reads TGTGCCAGCAGCCTCCGACGGGATACGCAGTATTTT.

The chain joins TRBV20-1 to TRBJ2-1; 8 bases fit TRBD2. This CDR3 contains 15 residues. Germline trimming cut 5 bases from V and 8 bases from J; bases unmatched to any gene: 14. The V gene's germline CDR1 is DFQATT and CDR2 SNEGSKA (reference sequence). As DNA, the CDR3 is TGCAGTGCTCCCTCCGGGACTAGTCGGGGGGATGAGCAGTTCTTC. Translation gives CSAPSGTSRGDEQFF.

This clonotype occurred a few times. CDR3 in amino acids: CASSLGSAQYF. The CDR3 nucleotides read TGTGCCAGCAGTTTGGGTTCGGCCCAGTACTTC. V usage is TRBV28 and J usage is TRBJ2-5; D gene ambiguous. Germline lookup yields CDR1 MDHEN and CDR2 SYDVKM. V dropped 3 bases and J dropped 9 bases, with 8 bases sitting between them. The CDR3 is 11 amino acids.

This clonotype occurred many times. This chain links TRBV6-4 with TRBJ1-4, with 7 positions matching TRBD1. From germline, CDR1 is MRHNA and CDR2 SNTAGT. V shed 0 bases, J shed 5 bases, and the junction held 6 bases outside the gene matches. The CDR3 contains 16 residues. CDR3 DNA sequence: TGTGCCAGCAGTGACTCGGCGGCAGGGGGGAATGAAAAACTGTTTTTT. Encoded protein: CASSDSAAGGNEKLFF.

The CDR3 nucleotides are TGTGCCAGCTCTACGACTAGCGGGGGGCCGAGGGAGCAGTTCTTC. Its translation is CASSTTSGGPREQFF. The V gene is TRBV25-1, the J gene TRBJ2-1, with TRBD2 identical over 13 bases. CDR3 size: 15 residues. Per germline, CDR1 MGHDK and CDR2 SYGVNS. The junction had 11 bases not matched to a gene; V was cut back by 8 bases and J by 10 bases.

This clonotype was picked up a small number of times. The chain recombines TRBV29-1 with TRBJ2-3; a weak D match, TRBD2 (5 bases). V was trimmed by 6 bases and J by 1 base, leaving 14 bases between them. This CDR3 spans 14 amino acids. CDR1 is SQVTM, CDR2 ANQGSEA, per germline. As DNA, the CDR3 is TGCAGCGTGGACTTAGGTCAGCGCACAGATACGCAGTATTTT. It codes for CSVDLGQRTDTQYF.

This chain joins TRBV27 and TRBJ2-2; D unclear. CDR1 is MNHEY, CDR2 SMNVEV, per germline (reference sequence). CDR3 length equals 14 residues. V lost 4 bases and J lost 4, with 10 bases in between. As DNA, the CDR3 is TGTGCCAGCAGTTCGTCTAGGGTCACCGGGGAGCTGTTTTTT. This sequence encodes CASSSSRVTGELFF.

This clonotype has just a few counts. The rearrangement uses TRBV5-8 and TRBJ2-1; D ambiguous. The V gene's germline CDR1 is SGHTS and CDR2 YDEGEE. The CDR3 covers 13 residues. V lost 2 bases and J lost 13, with 16 bases in between. Here the CDR3 reads CASSLSDEYHQFF. CDR3 nucleotide sequence: TGTGCCAGCAGCTTATCCGATGAGTACCACCAGTTCTTC.

CDR3 sequence (DNA): TGTGCCAGCAGCGGAAGACAGGGACGGTCGGCAGATACGCAGTATTTT. It is translated as CASSGRQGRSADTQYF. The chain employs TRBV5-5 and TRBJ2-3; 7 bases agree with TRBD1. This CDR3 has 16 residues. The V gene end was trimmed by 4 bases and the J gene end by 4 bases; junction bases not matched to a gene: 12. Per germline, CDR1 SGHKS and CDR2 YYEKEE (reference sequence).

This clonotype was counted only a few times. This sequence joins TRBV20-1 and TRBJ1-2; D is unclear. V was pared by 2 bases and J by 8 bases, with 9 bases between. This CDR3 spans 11 amino acids. Germline CDR1 and CDR2: DFQATT and SNEGSKA (reference sequence). CDR3 sequence (DNA): TGCAGTGCTAGAATTGGGGTGGGCTACACCTTC. This codes for CSARIGVGYTF.

The CDR3 DNA reads TGTGCCACCCGACGTTGGAGCACCTCGACTGGTAGGACAGATACGCAGTATTTT. It codes for CATRRWSTSTGRTDTQYF. V and J are TRBV7-2 and TRBJ2-3; no firm D call. The germline V gene has CDR1 SGHTA and CDR2 FQGNSA. This CDR3 contains 18 residues. Trimming shortened V by 10 bases and J by 3 bases, and 29 bases separated the two germline ends.

This clonotype was recorded a few times. CDR3 nucleotide sequence: TGTGCCAGCAGACCGACGACAGGGCTGGGGTCACCCCTCCACTTT. Translation gives CASRPTTGLGSPLHF. The chain links TRBV12-3 or TRBV12-4 to TRBJ1-6, with TRBD1 matching 7 bases. Germline trimming cut 6 bases from V and 10 bases from J; bases unmatched to any gene: 12. The CDR3 loop spans 15 amino acids.

The sample holds many counts of this clonotype. The chain uses TRBV6-2 or TRBV6-3 and TRBJ1-2; D is undetermined. The CDR3 has 14 amino acids. The ends were cut back, 6 bases at V and 2 bases at J, with 13 bases in the middle. The germline V gene encodes CDR1 MNHEY and CDR2 SVGEGT. This CDR3 is CASSRGILNYGYTF. In DNA, the CDR3 is TGTGCCAGCAGCCGGGGAATACTCAACTATGGCTACACCTTC.

The sample holds many counts of this clonotype. The chain uses TRBV2 and TRBJ2-3; the D gene could be TRBD1 or TRBD2 (5 bases each). Germline V lookup: CDR1 SNHLY, CDR2 FYNNEI. V lost 5 bases and J 2 bases, leaving 17 bases between the germline ends. The CDR3 extends over 16 amino acids. In DNA form, the CDR3 reads TGTGCCAGCAGTTCTCCGGGGCACTTCCCCACAGATACGCAGTATTTT. Translating gives CASSSPGHFPTDTQYF.

There are a few counts of this clonotype. The CDR3 reads CASRALAGAYNEQFF. The CDR3 DNA sequence: TGCGCCAGCAGGGCCCTAGCGGGGGCCTACAATGAGCAGTTCTTC. The J gene is TRBJ2-1, the V gene TRBV10-2; 10 bases map to TRBD2. Trimming at V came to 6 bases and at J to 2 bases, leaving 4 bases not matched to a gene. This CDR3 is built from 15 residues. The germline CDR1 and CDR2 sequences are WSHSY and SAAADI.

V and J are TRBV4-3 and TRBJ2-7, with D tentatively TRBD1 (5 bases). V was pared by 0 bases and J by 3 bases, with 12 bases between. Germline V gives CDR1 LGHNA, CDR2 YSLEER. The CDR3 covers 15 residues. CDR3 sequence (DNA): TGCGCCAGCAGCCAAGATCGGGCAGGGTACTACGAGCAGTACTTC. It codes for CASSQDRAGYYEQYF.

The sample holds many counts of this clonotype. This sequence joins TRBV7-2 and TRBJ2-3; 7 nucleotides agree with TRBD2. Germline V gene sequence: CDR1 SGHTA, CDR2 FQGNSA. Trimming at V came to 5 bases and at J to 2 bases, leaving 4 bases not matched to a gene. The CDR3 runs 14 residues. The CDR3 DNA sequence: TGTGCCAGCAGCGTGACTAGCCTCACAGATACGCAGTATTTT. It is translated as CASSVTSLTDTQYF.

This clonotype was observed many times. The CDR3 region is CASSQGDRSYNEQFF. The DNA for the CDR3 is TGCGCCAGCAGCCAAGGGGACAGGTCCTACAATGAGCAGTTCTTC. The chain carries TRBV4-3 and TRBJ2-1; TRBD1 matches 8 bases. The junction had 0 bases not matched to a gene; V was cut back by 1 base and J by 1 base. The V gene's germline CDR1 is LGHNA and CDR2 YSLEER. The CDR3 sequence is 15 residues long.